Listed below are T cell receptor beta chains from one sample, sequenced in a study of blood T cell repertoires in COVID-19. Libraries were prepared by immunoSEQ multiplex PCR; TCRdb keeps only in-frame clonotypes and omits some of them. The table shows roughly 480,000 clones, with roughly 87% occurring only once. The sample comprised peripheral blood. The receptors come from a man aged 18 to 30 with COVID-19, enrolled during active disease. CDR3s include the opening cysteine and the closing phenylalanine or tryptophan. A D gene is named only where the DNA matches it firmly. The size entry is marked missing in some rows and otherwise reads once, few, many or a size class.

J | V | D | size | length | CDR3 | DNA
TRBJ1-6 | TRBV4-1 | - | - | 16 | CASSQEGGGRNSPLHF | TGCGCCAGCAGCCAAGAGGGGGGAGGGCGTAATTCACCCCTCCACTTT
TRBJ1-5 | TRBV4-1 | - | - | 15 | CASSQVGQGNQPQHF | TGCGCCAGCAGCCAAGTAGGGCAGGGGAATCAGCCCCAGCATTTT
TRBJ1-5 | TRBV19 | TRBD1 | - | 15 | CASSTRDRASQPQHF | TGTGCCAGTAGTACAAGGGACAGGGCGAGTCAGCCCCAGCATTTT
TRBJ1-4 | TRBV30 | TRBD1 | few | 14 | CAWSQTGAAEKLFF | TGTGCCTGGAGTCAGACAGGGGCGGCTGAAAAACTGTTTTTT
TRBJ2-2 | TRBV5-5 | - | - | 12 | CASSTTTGELFF | TGTGCCAGCAGTACTACAACCGGGGAGCTGTTTTTT
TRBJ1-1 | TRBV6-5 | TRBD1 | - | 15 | CASTFNRGTNTEAFF | TGTGCCAGCACCTTCAACAGGGGAACGAACACTGAAGCTTTCTTT
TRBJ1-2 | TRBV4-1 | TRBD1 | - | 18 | CASSQPWDRVISNYGYTF | TGCGCCAGCAGCCAACCATGGGACAGGGTAATTTCTAACTATGGCTACACCTTC
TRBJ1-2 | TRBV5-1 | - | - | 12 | CASSSRGPGYTF | TGCGCCAGCAGCTCCAGGGGACCTGGCTACACCTTC
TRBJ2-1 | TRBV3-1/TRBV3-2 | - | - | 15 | CASSPSLTTYNEQFF | TGTGCCAGCAGCCCCTCACTTACCACCTACAATGAGCAGTTCTTC
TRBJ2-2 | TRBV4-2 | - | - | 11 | CASSFHGELFF | TGTGCCAGCAGCTTCCACGGGGAGCTGTTTTTT
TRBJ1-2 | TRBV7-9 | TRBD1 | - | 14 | CASRLTGGDNGYTF | TGTGCCAGCAGATTGACAGGGGGCGATAATGGCTACACCTTC
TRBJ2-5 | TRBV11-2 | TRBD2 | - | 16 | CASSLILAGVQETQYF | TGTGCCAGCAGCTTAATTTTAGCGGGGGTACAAGAGACCCAGTACTTC
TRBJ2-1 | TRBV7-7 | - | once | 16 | CASSPRAGASYNEQFF | TGTGCTAGCAGCCCTAGGGCGGGTGCCTCCTACAATGAGCAGTTCTTC
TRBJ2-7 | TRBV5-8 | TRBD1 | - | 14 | CASSSGQAVYEQYF | TGTGCCAGCAGCTCGGGACAGGCGGTCTACGAGCAGTACTTC
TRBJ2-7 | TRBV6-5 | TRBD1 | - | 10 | CAGGPGTGNF | TGTGCCGGGGGCCCCGGGACAGGAAACTTC
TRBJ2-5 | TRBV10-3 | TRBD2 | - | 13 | CASAGTTSETQYF | TGTGCCTCGGCCGGGACTACTTCGGAGACCCAGTACTTC
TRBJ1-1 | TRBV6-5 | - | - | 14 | CASSADITDTEAFF | TGTGCCAGCAGCGCCGACATAACGGACACTGAAGCTTTCTTT
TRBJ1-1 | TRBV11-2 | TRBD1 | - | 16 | CASSLVTGGENTEAFF | TGTGCCAGCAGCTTAGTTACAGGGGGCGAAAACACTGAAGCTTTCTTT
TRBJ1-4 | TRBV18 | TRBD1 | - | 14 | CASSPGQENEKLFF | TGTGCCAGCTCACCTGGACAGGAGAATGAAAAACTGTTTTTT
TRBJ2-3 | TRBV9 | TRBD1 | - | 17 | CASSVAPGDRGTDTQYF | TGTGCCAGCAGCGTAGCGCCAGGGGACAGGGGGACAGATACGCAGTATTTT
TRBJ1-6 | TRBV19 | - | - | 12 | CASSMYQAPLHF | TGTGCCAGTAGTATGTACCAGGCACCCCTCCACTTT
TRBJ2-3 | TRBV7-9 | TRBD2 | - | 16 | CASSLVAGGITDTQYF | TGTGCCAGCAGCTTAGTTGCGGGGGGGATCACAGATACGCAGTATTTT
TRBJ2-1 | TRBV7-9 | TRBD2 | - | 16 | CASSSPGLAGDNEQFF | TGTGCCAGCAGCTCTCCGGGACTAGCGGGAGACAATGAGCAGTTCTTC
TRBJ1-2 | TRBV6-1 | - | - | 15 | CASSEVVQGFYGYTF | TGTGCCAGCAGTGAAGTGGTCCAGGGCTTCTATGGCTACACCTTC
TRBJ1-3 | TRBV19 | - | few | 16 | CASSKGQGRSGNTIYF | TGTGCCAGTAGTAAGGGGCAGGGAAGGTCTGGAAACACCATATATTTT
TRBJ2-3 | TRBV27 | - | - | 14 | CASSPILITDTQYF | TGTGCCAGCAGTCCCATACTAATCACAGATACGCAGTATTTT
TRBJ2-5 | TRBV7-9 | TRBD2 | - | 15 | CASSTLGTRRETQYF | TGTGCCAGCAGCACACTGGGGACTAGGCGAGAGACCCAGTACTTC
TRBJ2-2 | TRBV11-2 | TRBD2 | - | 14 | CASSRTSGRGELFF | TGTGCCAGCAGTCGGACTAGCGGTAGAGGGGAGCTGTTTTTT
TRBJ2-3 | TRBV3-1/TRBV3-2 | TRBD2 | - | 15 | CASSHSGGLTDTQYF | TGTGCCAGCAGCCATAGCGGGGGGCTCACAGATACGCAGTATTTT
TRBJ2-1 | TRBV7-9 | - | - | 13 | CASSLPGQREQFF | TGTGCCAGCAGCTTACCCGGCCAGCGGGAGCAGTTCTTC
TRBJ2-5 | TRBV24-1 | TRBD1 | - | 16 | CATSDLVTGMGETQYF | TGTGCCACCAGTGATTTAGTGACAGGGATGGGAGAGACCCAGTACTTC
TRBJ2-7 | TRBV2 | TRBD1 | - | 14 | CASRPGTGPSEQYF | TGTGCCAGCAGGCCCGGGACAGGGCCCTCCGAGCAGTACTTC
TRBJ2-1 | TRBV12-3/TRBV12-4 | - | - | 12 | CASNPTRQEQFF | TGTGCCAGCAATCCAACGAGGCAGGAGCAGTTCTTC
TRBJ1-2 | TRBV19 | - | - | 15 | CASSIGGQPNYGYTF | TGTGCCAGTAGTATAGGAGGGCAGCCTAACTATGGCTACACCTTC